Below, 11 T cell receptor beta chains from the same sample are listed, as sequenced in a study of response to subunit inactivated influenza vaccine. One entry per CDR3 protein results from TCRdb running MiXCR on the RT-PCR reads. The sample has about half a million distinct CDR3 sequences; roughly 25% are singletons. Sequences were derived from CD4+ T cells sorted from PBMCs, sampled 5 to 6 days after vaccination. The receptor source for this set is a man in his fifties who received an inactivated influenza vaccine.

The chain recombines TRBV7-9 with TRBJ2-7, with 9 nucleotides matching TRBD1. Germline V gene sequence: CDR1 SEHNR, CDR2 FQNEAQ (reference sequence). This CDR3 has 16 amino acids. V shed 3 bases and J 0 bases; nucleotides not matched to a gene: 6. The CDR3 sequence: CASSFIPGQGSYEQYF. DNA of the CDR3: TGTGCCAGCAGCTTTATACCGGGACAGGGCTCCTACGAGCAGTACTTC.

The chain links TRBV7-6 to TRBJ2-3; TRBD2 is a possible D gene (6 bases). V lost 5 bases, J lost 2 bases, and 17 bases lay in between. The CDR3 runs 16 residues. The germline CDR1 and CDR2 sequences are SGHVS and FNYEAQ. The CDR3, as DNA: TGTGCCAGCAGCCCAAGACTAGTGACAGTCACAGATACGCAGTATTTT. As protein: CASSPRLVTVTDTQYF.

The V gene is TRBV6-5, the J gene TRBJ2-5, with a tentative D call TRBD1 (5 bases). Deletions cut 0 bases from V and 5 bases from J, with 16 bases between. Germline V gives CDR1 MNHEY, CDR2 SVGAGI. CDR3 length: 16 residues. CDR3 in amino acids: CASSYSHGAASETQYF. Written as DNA, the CDR3 is TGTGCCAGCAGTTACTCGCATGGGGCTGCGAGCGAGACCCAGTACTTC.

The chain carries TRBV6-5 and TRBJ2-5, with D perhaps given as TRBD1 or TRBD2 (5 bases each). The germline V gene encodes CDR1 MNHEY and CDR2 SVGAGI. The ends were cut back, 4 bases at V and 3 bases at J, with 15 bases in the middle. The CDR3 sequence is 15 residues long. Written as DNA, the CDR3 is TGTGCCAGCAGTTCGACAGCCGGACTCAAAGAGACCCAGTACTTC. This gives the protein CASSSTAGLKETQYF.

This clonotype came up a few times. The chain is built from TRBV16 and TRBJ2-7, with TRBD1 as a possible D gene (6 bases). CDR3 length: 15 residues. Per germline, CDR1 KGHSY and CDR2 FQNENV. V dropped 7 bases and J dropped 3 bases, with 19 bases sitting between them. CDR3 coding DNA: TGTGCCAGCAACACCCGACCGGGACACAACTACGAGCAGTACTTC. Protein sequence: CASNTRPGHNYEQYF.

This clonotype was counted only a few times. V and J are TRBV14 and TRBJ2-1; 8 bases are shared with TRBD1. Looked up from germline, CDR1 is SGHDN and CDR2 is FVKESK. The CDR3 is 15 residues long. J gave up 6 bases and V 5 bases, and 9 bases lay outside the gene matches. CDR3 DNA: TGTGCCAGCAGCAAAAGGACAGGGCCCGGCAATGAGCAGTTCTTC. It yields the protein CASSKRTGPGNEQFF.

This clonotype appeared a few times. V gene TRBV11-1 combines with J gene TRBJ2-7; D gene ambiguous. V was clipped by 1 base and J by 6 bases, with 7 bases between them. CDR3 length equals 12 residues. Germline CDR1 is SGHAT and CDR2 is FQDESV (reference sequence). The CDR3 region is CASSLGSTEQYF. CDR3 in DNA: TGTGCCAGCAGCTTAGGCAGTACCGAGCAGTACTTC.

The V and J genes are TRBV5-1 and TRBJ2-5, with D perhaps given as TRBD1 or TRBD2 (5 bases each). CDR3 size: 17 residues. Trimming removed 4 bases from V and 7 bases from J, with 26 bases in between. The germline gives CDR1 SGHRS, CDR2 YFSETQ. The CDR3 sequence: CASSATITRDLGGTQYF. For the CDR3, the DNA is TGCGCCAGCAGCGCTACTATAACCCGGGACCTGGGCGGGACCCAGTACTTC.

V is TRBV29-1 and J is TRBJ1-1, with D uncertain. The V gene's germline CDR1 is SQVTM and CDR2 ANQGSEA. CDR3 size: 10 residues. The germline V and J ends were trimmed by 4 bases and 4 bases, with 4 bases remaining between them. This chain's CDR3 is CSVGVTEAFF. DNA for the CDR3: TGCAGCGTTGGAGTCACTGAAGCTTTCTTT.

The chain uses TRBV11-2 and TRBJ1-1, with 10 bases lining up with TRBD1. Germline V gene lookup returns CDR1 SGHAT and CDR2 FQNNGV. V dropped 3 bases and J dropped 4; count of bases not matched to a gene: 2. The CDR3 runs to 14 residues. CDR3 amino acids: CASSLDRGSTEAFF. CDR3 nucleotide sequence: TGTGCCAGCAGCTTGGACAGGGGGTCCACTGAAGCTTTCTTT.

This clonotype came up a few times. The V gene is TRBV4-1, the J gene TRBJ1-1; D is possibly TRBD1 (5 bases). The CDR3 length is 16 residues. The V gene lost 0 bases and the J gene lost 1 base, with 12 bases spanning the gap. CDR1 MGHRA and CDR2 YSYEKL come from the germline V gene. The CDR3 loop reads CASSQERGAGNTEAFF. The CDR3 DNA sequence: TGCGCCAGCAGCCAAGAAAGGGGTGCCGGGAACACTGAAGCTTTCTTT.